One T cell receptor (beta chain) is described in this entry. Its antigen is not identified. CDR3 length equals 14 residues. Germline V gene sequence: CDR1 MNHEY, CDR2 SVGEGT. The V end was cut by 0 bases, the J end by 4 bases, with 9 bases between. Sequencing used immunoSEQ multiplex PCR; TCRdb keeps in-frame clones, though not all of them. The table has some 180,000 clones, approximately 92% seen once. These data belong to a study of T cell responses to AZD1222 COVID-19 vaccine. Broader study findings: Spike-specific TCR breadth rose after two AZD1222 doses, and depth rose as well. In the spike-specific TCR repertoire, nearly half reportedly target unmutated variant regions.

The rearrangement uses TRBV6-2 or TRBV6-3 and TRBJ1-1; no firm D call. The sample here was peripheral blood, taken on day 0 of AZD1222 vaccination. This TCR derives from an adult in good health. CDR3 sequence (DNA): TGTGCCAGCAGTTACTCGATGTGGCCCACTGAAGCTTTCTTT. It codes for CASSYSMWPTEAFF.